The 2 T cell receptor beta chains reported below all come from one sample, sequenced in a study of blood T cells in healthy people across ages. Using a J-beta primer mix together with a sample-barcoded 5' primer, a second PCR was run for roughly 6 to 12 cycles. Using its own MiXCR run on the 5' RACE reads, TCRdb lists one record per CDR3 protein. The repertoire holds around 1,500,000 distinct CDR3 sequences, 28% seen once, with 7.7% in the top ten. The sequenced sample consisted of blood. Every receptor here comes from a woman aged 25 to 39 in good health.

The V gene is TRBV30, the J gene TRBJ1-4; D is unclear. Germline V gene sequence: CDR1 GTSNPN, CDR2 SVGIG (reference sequence). CDR3 size: 11 residues. The CDR3 region has the DNA TGTGCGCTAGCGGACCCGGAAAAACTGTTTTTT. As protein: CALADPEKLFF.

This clonotype has ten or more counts. The chain combines TRBV29-1 with TRBJ2-1; 9 nucleotides agree with TRBD1. Looked up from germline, CDR1 is SQVTM and CDR2 is ANQGSEA. There are 14 residues in the CDR3. V shed 8 bases, J shed 3 bases, and the junction held 8 bases outside the gene matches. The CDR3 coding sequence is TGCAGCACGAGACAGGGGGGTGACTACAATGAGCAGTTCTTC. It translates to CSTRQGGDYNEQFF.